This T cell receptor beta chain was sequenced in a study of T cells in Graves' hyperthyroidism and ophthalmopathy. Regarding this clonotype: A read error is possible here, since a much larger clone lies one base away.

RNA transcripts provided the source from which TCR beta CDR3 regions were amplified. RT-PCR in the first round (using the HTBI primer set) targeted the TCR CDR3. TCRdb reanalysed the multiplex PCR reads using MiXCR and keeps one entry per CDR3 protein. The sample shows about 540,000 distinct CDR3 sequences, 46% of them seen only once. The sequenced sample consisted of peripheral blood or thyroid tissue (not recorded which). This sequence was found in a young woman with Graves' hyperthyroidism.

CDR3 amino acids: CASSPTGFQPQHF. For the CDR3, the DNA is TGTGCCAGCAGCCCGACAGGGTTCCAGCCCCAGCATTTT. This chain connects TRBV7-9 to TRBJ1-5; 7 bases are shared with TRBD1. J was trimmed by 7 bases and V by 5 bases; bases with no gene match: 5. The germline gives CDR1 SEHNR, CDR2 FQNEAQ (reference sequence). CDR3 length equals 13 residues. The whole variable domain, filled in from reference TRBV7-9 and TRBJ1-5, reads DTGVSQNPRHKITKRGQNVTFRCDPISEHNRLYWYRQTLGQGPEFLTYFQNEAQLEKSRLLSDRFSAERPKGSFSTLEIQRTEQGDSAMYLCASSPTGFQPQHFGDGTRLSIL.